A single sample gave rise to the 14 T cell receptor beta chains below, sequenced in a study of blood T cell repertoires in COVID-19. The method was immunoSEQ multiplex PCR; TCRdb's version includes in-frame clones alone and lacks a portion of them. The top ten clones hold approximately 3% of a sample with fewer than 350,000 clones, roughly 90% of them seen once. What was sequenced was PBMCs or T cells enriched from blood (not recorded which). These receptors were collected from a man aged 40-55 years who had been exposed to COVID-19.

V gene TRBV28 combines with J gene TRBJ2-7, with D perhaps TRBD1 (5 bases). CDR3 length equals 13 residues. V lost 7 bases, J lost 5 bases, and 15 bases lay in between. Germline V gives CDR1 MDHEN, CDR2 SYDVKM. As DNA, the CDR3 is TGTGCCAGCACATTCCCAGGGATTGACGAGCAGTACTTC. Its protein product is CASTFPGIDEQYF.

The chain is built from TRBV6-5 and TRBJ1-5; D ambiguous. This CDR3 region has 13 residues. V lost 2 bases and J 7 bases, leaving 9 bases between the germline ends. The germline V gene has CDR1 MNHEY and CDR2 SVGAGI. The CDR3 here is CASSYEGGQPQHF. The CDR3, as DNA: TGTGCCAGCAGTTACGAGGGTGGCCAGCCCCAGCATTTT.

J is TRBJ2-1 and V is TRBV13; D possibly corresponds to TRBD2 (6 bases). The CDR3 is made up of 15 amino acids. Trimming took 5 bases from V and 7 from J, leaving 18 bases between them. The germline V gene has CDR1 PRHDT and CDR2 FYEKMQ (reference sequence). The CDR3 here is CASSPGESGWNEQFF. The DNA of the CDR3 is TGTGCCAGCAGCCCGGGAGAGAGTGGGTGGAATGAGCAGTTCTTC. Supplemented by reference TRBV13 and TRBJ2-1, the full variable domain reads AAGVIQSPRHLIKEKRETATLKCYPIPRHDTVYWYQQGPGQDPQFLISFYEKMQSDKGSIPDRFSAQQFSDYHSELNMSSLELGDSALYFCASSPGESGWNEQFFGPGTRLTVL.

A single count supports this clone. The chain joins TRBV7-9 to TRBJ1-5; possible D gene TRBD1, 6 bases. The CDR3 covers 15 residues. The germline V gene has CDR1 SEHNR and CDR2 FQNEAQ (reference sequence). V was pared by 5 bases and J by 0 bases, with 11 bases between. The CDR3, as DNA: TGTGCCAGCAGCGGGACACCAGATAGCAATCAGCCCCAGCATTTT. Encoded protein: CASSGTPDSNQPQHF.

The chain carries TRBV12-3 or TRBV12-4 and TRBJ2-6; D is perhaps TRBD1 (5 bases). The V end was cut by 8 bases, the J end by 4 bases, with 9 bases between. The CDR3 totals 13 residues. CDR3 sequence reads: CASSGFGANVLTF. As DNA, the CDR3 is TGTGCCAGCTCAGGGTTCGGGGCCAACGTCCTGACTTTC.

V and J are TRBV5-4 and TRBJ1-2; TRBD1 is a possible D gene (5 bases). The CDR3 is 13 amino acids. Trimming pared 4 bases from V and 1 base from J, leaving 8 bases between. From germline, CDR1 is SGHNT and CDR2 YYREEE (reference sequence). The CDR3 here is CASSPDSNYGYTF. DNA of the CDR3: TGTGCCAGCAGCCCAGACAGTAACTATGGCTACACCTTC.

The rearrangement joins TRBV28 to TRBJ1-6; TRBD1 matches at 8 bases. V was pared by 4 bases and J by 4 bases, with 12 bases of the junction left unmatched. CDR3 size: 18 residues. CDR1 is MDHEN, CDR2 SYDVKM, per germline. CDR3 loop: CASSYYAGTGKYNSPLHF. The CDR3 DNA sequence: TGTGCCAGCAGTTATTATGCTGGGACAGGAAAATATAATTCACCCCTCCACTTT. Complete variable domain (other parts from reference TRBV28 and TRBJ1-6): DVKVTQSSRYLVKRTGEKVFLECVQDMDHENMFWYRQDPGLGLRLIYFSYDVKMKEKGDIPEGYSVSREKKERFSLILESASTNQTSMYLCASSYYAGTGKYNSPLHFGNGTRLTVT.

V usage is TRBV19 and J usage is TRBJ2-1; TRBD2 aligns across 8 bases. This CDR3 region has 15 residues. The germline gives CDR1 LNHDA, CDR2 SQIVND (reference sequence). V lost 6 bases and J lost 3; bases outside the gene matches: 7. CDR3 DNA: TGTGCCAGTAGCGCGTCGGGGGGGTTCTACAATGAGCAGTTCTTC. It specifies CASSASGGFYNEQFF.

The chain uses TRBV19 and TRBJ1-4; 9 bases match TRBD1. V lost 5 bases, J lost 5 bases, and 9 bases stayed unmatched. CDR3 length: 16 amino acids. Germline CDR1 LNHDA, CDR2 SQIVND (reference sequence). The CDR3 loop is CASSVSQGAKNEKLFF. The CDR3 bases are TGTGCCAGTAGTGTCTCACAGGGGGCGAAGAATGAAAAACTGTTTTTT. Complete variable domain (other parts from reference TRBV19 and TRBJ1-4): DGGITQSPKYLFRKEGQNVTLSCEQNLNHDAMYWYRQDPGQGLRLIYYSQIVNDFQKGDIAEGYSVSREKKESFPLTVTSAQKNPTAFYLCASSVSQGAKNEKLFFGSGTQLSVL.

The V gene is TRBV7-9, the J gene TRBJ1-4; TRBD1 aligns across 8 bases. Germline V gene lookup returns CDR1 SEHNR and CDR2 FQNEAQ (reference sequence). There are 18 residues in the CDR3. The V gene end was trimmed by 2 bases and the J gene end by 8 bases; junction bases not matched to a gene: 16. CDR3 residues: CASSLSPGRDRGLEKLFF. The CDR3 bases are TGTGCCAGCAGCTTATCACCTGGACGAGACAGGGGTTTGGAAAAACTGTTTTTT.

The V and J genes are TRBV11-2 and TRBJ1-6; possibly TRBD1 for D (5 bases). Trimming cost V 6 bases and J 3 bases, with 18 bases left between them. In germline, CDR1 is SGHAT, CDR2 FQNNGV. The CDR3 has 17 amino acids. This CDR3 is CASRAVRGGYYNSPLHF. CDR3 nucleotide sequence: TGTGCCAGCAGAGCTGTCCGCGGGGGATACTATAATTCACCCCTCCACTTT.

This sequence joins TRBV7-9 and TRBJ2-7; TRBD1 matches 9 bases. The CDR3 has 15 amino acids. Germline CDR1 SEHNR, CDR2 FQNEAQ (reference sequence). V lost 5 bases and J lost 2; bases outside the gene matches: 7. CDR3 in DNA: TGTGCCAGCAGCCAGACCGGGACAGGGACCTACGAGCAGTACTTC. This gives the protein CASSQTGTGTYEQYF. Full variable domain (outside the CDR3, taken from reference TRBV7-9 and TRBJ2-7): DTGVSQNPRHKITKRGQNVTFRCDPISEHNRLYWYRQTLGQGPEFLTYFQNEAQLEKSRLLSDRFSAERPKGSFSTLEIQRTEQGDSAMYLCASSQTGTGTYEQYFGPGTRLTVT.

This sequence joins TRBV14 and TRBJ2-2; the D is unclear. Germline lookup yields CDR1 SGHDN and CDR2 FVKESK. The V end was cut by 0 bases, the J end by 8 bases, with 7 bases between. This CDR3 region has 13 residues. DNA of the CDR3: TGTGCCAGCAGCCAAGATCTAAAGGGGGAGCTGTTTTTT. Its protein is CASSQDLKGELFF.

The chain couples TRBV9 to TRBJ2-2; maybe TRBD2 (5 bases). This CDR3 has 14 amino acids. Germline lookup yields CDR1 SGDLS and CDR2 YYNGEE. V dropped 3 bases and J dropped 0 bases, with 6 bases sitting between them. CDR3 sequence (DNA): TGTGCCAGCAGCGGAGCGGCGAACACCGGGGAGCTGTTTTTT. Residues: CASSGAANTGELFF.